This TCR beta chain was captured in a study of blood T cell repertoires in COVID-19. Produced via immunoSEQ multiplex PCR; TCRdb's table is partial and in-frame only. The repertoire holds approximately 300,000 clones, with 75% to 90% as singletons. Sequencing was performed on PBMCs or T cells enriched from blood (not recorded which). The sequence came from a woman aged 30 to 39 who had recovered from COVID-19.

The CDR3 coding sequence is TGTGCCAGCACCCCGCTAGCGGGAGAAGAGACCCAGTACTTC. This gives the protein CASTPLAGEETQYF. The chain couples TRBV5-6 to TRBJ2-5; 10 bases are shared with TRBD2. The CDR3 consists of 14 residues. CDR1 is SGHDT and CDR2 is YYEEEE in the germline V gene. With 6 bases clipped from V and 3 bases from J, the junction kept 5 bases outside the gene matches. Combining the CDR3 with reference TRBV5-6 and TRBJ2-5 gives the whole variable domain DAGVTQSPTHLIKTRGQQVTLRCSPKSGHDTVSWYQQALGQGPQFIFQYYEEEERQRGNFPDRFSGHQFPNYSSELNVNALLLGDSALYLCASTPLAGEETQYFGPGTRLLVL.